This TCR beta chain was identified during a study of blood T cell repertoires in COVID-19 (dated by TCRdb to between 2020 and 2021). Context from the whole study: Samples covering the acute and convalescent phases of COVID-19 were provided by collaborators in the United States, Italy and Spain. The material from the prospective study consisted of cDNA or gDNA derived from T cells, B-cell-depleted T cells, or PBMCs. Deeply sampled blood TCRbeta repertoires from subjects exposed to, actively infected with, or recovered from COVID-19 were included in the dataset. The repertoires were released in a freely available public database intended as a resource for research on the immune response to SARS-CoV-2. The samples were drawn from two sources: the first 160 participants of the ongoing ImmuneRACE study, and 1,000 to 1,500 subjects contributed by 6 global collaborators. Sample metadata almost always included a de-identified subject ID, COVID-19 status, age in years and sex. HLA class I and class II types, where available, came from metadata supplied by the sample provider rather than from assay-based typing. What the work shows at the level of the full study, not this receptor alone: The quantity of clinical and demographic metadata differed by source and by participant and was supplied without curation.

The trim is 10 bases for V and 1 base for J, with a gap of 10 bases between the germline ends. The CDR3 holds 12 amino acids from the cysteine to the phenylalanine. The kept DNA is CDR3 alone, 36 bases in frame from the first base. As encoded in the germline V gene, CDR1 is MDHEN while CDR2 is SYDVKM. Participants in the prospective study were aged 18 to 89 years, lived in more than 20 United States geographic areas, and enrolled through a virtual design. Cohort assignment in the prospective study relied on participant-reported clinical history from a screening survey and a study questionnaire. Exposed participants had been in contact with someone with a PCR-confirmed or clinician-diagnosed COVID-19 case within 2 weeks of study entry. In the prospective study, whole blood, serum and a nasopharyngeal or oropharyngeal swab were collected from each participant by mobile phlebotomists. Prospective study participants could optionally give additional blood draws and questionnaires over a roughly 2-month period. Prospective study blood samples were shipped either frozen or at room temperature before DNA extraction.

TCRbeta CDR3 regions were amplified from genomic DNA using the immunoSEQ Assay, a bias-controlled multiplex PCR. The authors' pipeline ran thus. Within the assay, amplification of reference gene primers was used to estimate how many nucleated cells each sample contained. Sequence reads were collapsed and filtered to measure the absolute abundance of every unique TCRbeta CDR3 rearrangement. For each sample, productive Simpson clonality was calculated by taking the square root of Simpson's diversity index across productive rearrangements. TCRdb retrieved this table from immuneACCESS and kept in-frame rearrangements only. Not all clones are present; in checked studies, unresolved V genes account for under half, and no reason is known for the remainder. V and J calls plus clone size are reproduced from that table; the DNA served to infer D and trimming. The sample includes 330,000 or so clones, with approximately 91% observed a single time. 1% of the sample rests with the top ten.

Remarks on this clone: Its specific antigen is unknown. Base qualities were left out, and no much larger clone turns up one base away.

In this chain, TRBV28 is recombined with TRBJ1-2; perhaps TRBD1 is the D gene, with 6 bases matching. This clonotype was sampled from a woman under 40 who had been exposed to COVID-19. The sample consisted of PBMCs or T cells enriched from blood (not recorded which). At the DNA level, the sequence is TGTGCCAACGGGGGGCGTAACTATGGCTACACCTTC. This encodes CANGGRNYGYTF.